These T cell receptor beta chains were read from a single sample in a study of blood T cell repertoires in COVID-19. Clones were sequenced by immunoSEQ multiplex PCR, and TCRdb holds only the in-frame ones, with some missing. The sample consists of 350,000 or so clones, 92% of them appearing once. Sequences were obtained from PBMCs or T cells enriched from blood (not recorded which). Every receptor here comes from a woman in her thirties who had recovered from COVID-19. Both conserved end residues are trimmed from each CDR3. Not all rows give a size; the values are once, few, many and, for expanded clones, a class.

clone_size j_call v_call cdr3_aa
. TRBJ1-3 TRBV30 AWSRDGGKGNTIY
. TRBJ2-1 TRBV10-2 ASSDTLGSWEQF
few TRBJ1-1 TRBV5-1 ASSSAGVMNTEAF
. TRBJ1-3 TRBV28 ASSPGWTASSGNTIY
. TRBJ2-3 TRBV11-3 ASSFGGRASTDTQY
. TRBJ2-2 TRBV11-3 ASSARWSGQGSTGELF
. TRBJ2-7 TRBV28 ASSSAGGHYEQY
. TRBJ2-7 TRBV28 ASSERVGEQY
. TRBJ1-1 TRBV18 ASSPVSGGGTEAF
. TRBJ2-7 TRBV3-1/TRBV3-2 ASSPGGVASYEQY
. TRBJ2-7 TRBV5-1 ASSPTSYEQY
. TRBJ2-7 TRBV28 ASSDTGVDYEQY
. TRBJ2-1 TRBV27 ASMESGRSYNEQF
. TRBJ1-1 TRBV7-9 ASSLGQQNTEAF
. TRBJ2-1 TRBV10-3 AIAGTSGTNEQF
. TRBJ2-5 TRBV5-1 ASSPGGETQY
. TRBJ2-7 TRBV7-9 ASSLSAYEQY
. TRBJ2-1 TRBV6-5 ASSLRTSGYNEQF
. TRBJ1-4 TRBV7-9 ASSPTGGNTNEKLF
. TRBJ2-3 TRBV5-4 ASSLGRGYTDTQY
. TRBJ1-2 TRBV2 ASSPRPGSGYT
. TRBJ1-1 TRBV14 ASSQVRGWGTEAF
. TRBJ2-3 TRBV7-3 ASKRPGADTQY
. TRBJ2-7 TRBV15 ATSSLASGSYEQY
once TRBJ2-1 TRBV25-1 ASSRPGWINEQF
. TRBJ2-7 TRBV24-1 ATSDNRDEQY
. TRBJ1-1 TRBV7-8 ASSPGTGISTEAF
. TRBJ2-7 TRBV27 ASSSSGTVHYEQY
. TRBJ2-7 TRBV27 ASSLGGGSSYEQY